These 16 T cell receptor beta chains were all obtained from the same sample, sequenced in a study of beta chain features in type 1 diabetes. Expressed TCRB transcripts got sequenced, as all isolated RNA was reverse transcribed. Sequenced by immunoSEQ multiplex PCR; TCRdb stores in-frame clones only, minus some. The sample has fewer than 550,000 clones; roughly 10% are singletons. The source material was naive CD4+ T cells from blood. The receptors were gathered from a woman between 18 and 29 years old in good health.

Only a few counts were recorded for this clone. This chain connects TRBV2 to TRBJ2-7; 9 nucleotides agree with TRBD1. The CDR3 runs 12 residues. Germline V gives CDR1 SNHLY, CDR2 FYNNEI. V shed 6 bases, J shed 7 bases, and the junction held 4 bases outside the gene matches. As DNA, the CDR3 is TGTGCCAGCAGAGACAGGGGGAGAGAGCAGTACGTC. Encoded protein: CASRDRGREQYV.

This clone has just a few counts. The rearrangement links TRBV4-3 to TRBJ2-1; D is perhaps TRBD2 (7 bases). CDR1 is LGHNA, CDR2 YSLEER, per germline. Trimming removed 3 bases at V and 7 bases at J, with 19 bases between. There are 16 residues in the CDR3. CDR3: CASSQAPQGRGNEQFF. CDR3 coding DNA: TGCGCCAGCAGCCAGGCCCCCCAGGGGCGGGGGAATGAGCAGTTCTTC.

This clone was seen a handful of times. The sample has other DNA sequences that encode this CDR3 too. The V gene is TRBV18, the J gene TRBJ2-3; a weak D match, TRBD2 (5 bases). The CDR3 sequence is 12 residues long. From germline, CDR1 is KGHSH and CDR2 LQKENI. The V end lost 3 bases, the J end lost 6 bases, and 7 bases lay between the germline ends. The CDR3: CASSPPGDTQYF. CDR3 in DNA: TGTGCCAGCTCACCCCCGGGGGATACGCAGTATTTT.

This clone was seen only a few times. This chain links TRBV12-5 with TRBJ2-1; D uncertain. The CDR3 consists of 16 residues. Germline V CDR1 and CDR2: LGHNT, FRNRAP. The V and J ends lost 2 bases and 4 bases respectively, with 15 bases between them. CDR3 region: CASGLPGYPKYNEQFF. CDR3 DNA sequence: TGTGCTAGTGGTTTGCCTGGATACCCCAAGTACAATGAGCAGTTCTTC.

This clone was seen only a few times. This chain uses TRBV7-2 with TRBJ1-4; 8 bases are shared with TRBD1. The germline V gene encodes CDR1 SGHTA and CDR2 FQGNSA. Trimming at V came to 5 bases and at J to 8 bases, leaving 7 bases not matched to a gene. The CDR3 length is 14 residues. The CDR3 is CASSAWTGTEKLFF. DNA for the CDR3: TGTGCCAGCAGCGCTTGGACAGGGACGGAAAAACTGTTTTTT.

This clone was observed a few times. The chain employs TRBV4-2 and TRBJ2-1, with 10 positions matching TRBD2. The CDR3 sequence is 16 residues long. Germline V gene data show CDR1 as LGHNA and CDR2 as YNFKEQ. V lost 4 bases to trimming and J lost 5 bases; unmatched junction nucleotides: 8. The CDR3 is CASSPQGLAENNEQFF. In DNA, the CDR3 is TGTGCCAGCAGCCCACAAGGACTAGCGGAAAACAATGAGCAGTTCTTC.

The CDR3 spells CARPEQGTASNQPQHF. In DNA, the CDR3 is TGTGCCAGACCGGAACAGGGAACGGCGAGCAATCAGCCCCAGCATTTT. The V and J genes are TRBV7-8 and TRBJ1-5, with a possible D match to TRBD1 (6 bases). In germline, CDR1 is SGHVS, CDR2 FQNEAQ. Between the trimmed V and J ends, which lost 9 bases and 1 base, there was a span of 19 bases. CDR3 size: 16 residues.

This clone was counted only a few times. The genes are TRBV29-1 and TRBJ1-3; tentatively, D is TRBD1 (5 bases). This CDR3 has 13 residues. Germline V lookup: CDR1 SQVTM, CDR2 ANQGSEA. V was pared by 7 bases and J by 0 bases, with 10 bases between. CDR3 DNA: TGCAGCGGTCGGACATACTCTGGAAACACCATATATTTT. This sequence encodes CSGRTYSGNTIYF.

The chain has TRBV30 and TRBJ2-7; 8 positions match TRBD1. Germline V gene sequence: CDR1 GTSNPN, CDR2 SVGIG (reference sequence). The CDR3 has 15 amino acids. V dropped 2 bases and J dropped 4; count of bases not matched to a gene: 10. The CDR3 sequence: CAWSYRQGTIYEQYF. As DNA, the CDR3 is TGTGCCTGGAGTTACCGACAGGGGACAATTTACGAGCAGTACTTC.

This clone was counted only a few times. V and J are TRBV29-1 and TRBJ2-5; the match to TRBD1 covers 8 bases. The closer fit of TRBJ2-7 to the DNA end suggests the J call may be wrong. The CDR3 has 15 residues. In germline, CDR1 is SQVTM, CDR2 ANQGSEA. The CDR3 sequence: CSAFKPGQENYEQYF. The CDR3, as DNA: TGCAGCGCCTTCAAACCGGGACAGGAGAACTACGAGCAGTACTTC.

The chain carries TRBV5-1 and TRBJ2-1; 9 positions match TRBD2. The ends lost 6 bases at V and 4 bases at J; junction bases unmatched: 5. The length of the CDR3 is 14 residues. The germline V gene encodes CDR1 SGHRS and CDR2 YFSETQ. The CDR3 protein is CASKALAGYNEQFF. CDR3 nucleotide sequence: TGCGCCAGCAAGGCGCTAGCGGGGTACAATGAGCAGTTCTTC.

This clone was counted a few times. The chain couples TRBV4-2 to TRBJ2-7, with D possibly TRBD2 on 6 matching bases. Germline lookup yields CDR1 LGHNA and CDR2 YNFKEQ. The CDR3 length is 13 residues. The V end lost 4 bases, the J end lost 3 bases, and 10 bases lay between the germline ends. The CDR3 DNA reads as TGTGCCAGCAGCCGGGACTTATACTACGAGCAGTACGTC. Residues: CASSRDLYYEQYV.

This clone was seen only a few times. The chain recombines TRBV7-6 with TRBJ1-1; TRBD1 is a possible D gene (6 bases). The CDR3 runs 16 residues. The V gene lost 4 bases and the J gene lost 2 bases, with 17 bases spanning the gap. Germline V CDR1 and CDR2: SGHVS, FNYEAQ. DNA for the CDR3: TGTGCCAGCAGCTCCCTACAGGGAAGATATAACACTGAAGCTTTCTTT. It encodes CASSSLQGRYNTEAFF.

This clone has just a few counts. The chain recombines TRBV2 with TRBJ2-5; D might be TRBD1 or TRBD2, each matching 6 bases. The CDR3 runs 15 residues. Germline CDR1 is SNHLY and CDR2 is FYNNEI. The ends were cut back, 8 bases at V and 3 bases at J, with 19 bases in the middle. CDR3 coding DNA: TGTGCCAGCCTGGGGCAGGAGGGGGTAAAAGAGACCCAGTACTTC. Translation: CASLGQEGVKETQYF.

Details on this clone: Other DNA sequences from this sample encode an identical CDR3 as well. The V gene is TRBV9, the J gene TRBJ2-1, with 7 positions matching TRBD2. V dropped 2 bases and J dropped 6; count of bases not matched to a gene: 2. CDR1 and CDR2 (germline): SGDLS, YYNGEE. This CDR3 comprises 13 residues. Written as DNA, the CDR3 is TGTGCCAGCAGCGTCGGGACTACCAATGAGCAGTTCTTC. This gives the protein CASSVGTTNEQFF.

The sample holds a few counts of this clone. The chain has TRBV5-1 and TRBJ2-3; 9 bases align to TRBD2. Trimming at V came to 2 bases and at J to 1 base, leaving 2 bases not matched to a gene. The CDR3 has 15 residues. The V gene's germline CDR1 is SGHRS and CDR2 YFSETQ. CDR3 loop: CASSLSGRRTDTQYF. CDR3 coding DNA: TGCGCCAGCAGCTTAAGCGGGAGGCGCACAGATACGCAGTATTTT.